This TCR beta chain came from a study of cytomegalovirus exposure and HLA in healthy donors. Whole-study findings and limits: Some V segments, TRBV6-2 and TRBV6-3 among them, were indistinguishable and were therefore excluded.

As to this clone: Its antigen is still unknown.

Primers included in the PCR were 60 Vbeta and 13 Jbeta primers. The method was immunoSEQ multiplex PCR; TCRdb's version includes in-frame clones alone and lacks a portion of them. Of about 110,000 clones listed, 65% to 80% are singletons. The CDR3 length is 13 residues. Germline CDR1 and CDR2: SGHDT and YYEEEE. Trimming stripped 0 bases from V and 4 bases from J, with 7 bases between. This TCR was sampled from a woman aged 50 to 60 in good health and CMV-seropositive. What was sequenced was PBMCs. The gene calls are TRBV5-6 and TRBJ1-2; no clear D gene. DNA of the CDR3: TGTGCCAGCAGCTTGGGAAGTAGCTATGGCTACACCTTC. It yields the protein CASSLGSSYGYTF.